The source of this T cell receptor beta chain is a study of PD-1 blockade in classical Hodgkin lymphoma. In germline, CDR1 is MNHNY, CDR2 SVGAGI (reference sequence). V was cut by 2 bases and J by 4 bases, with 5 bases left in between. The CDR3 covers 13 residues. Only in-frame clones appear in the TCRdb table, and some are missing; sequencing was by immunoSEQ multiplex PCR. In the table there are 1,900 or so clones, about 80% of which are singletons. Each patient relapsed following autologous stem cell transplantation, and prior brentuximab vedotin exposure differed. PBMCs were thawed, and CD8+ T cells were then isolated from them by magnetic negative selection.

The source of this sequence is a human donor with classical Hodgkin lymphoma. This chain links TRBV6-6 with TRBJ2-2; D is uncertain. The source material was CD8+ T cells from blood, sampled at baseline. DNA of the CDR3: TGTGCCAGCAGTTACGTCGGCACCGGGGAGCTGTTTTTT. Amino acid sequence: CASSYVGTGELFF.